This TCR beta chain was profiled in a study of OX40 agonist ivuxolimab in advanced cancers. Trimming cost V 5 bases and J 1 base, with 13 bases left between them. The length of the CDR3 is 15 residues. The germline V gene encodes CDR1 SGHVS and CDR2 FNYEAQ. Measured with immunoSEQ multiplex PCR; TCRdb has only the in-frame clones, and not every one. The data hold tens of thousands of clones, with around 90% observed a single time. This specimen was CD4+ or CD8+ T cells sorted from blood, taken in a trial of the OX40 agonist ivuxolimab. V and J are TRBV7-6 and TRBJ2-3; no clear D. The clonotype comes from an adult with an advanced solid tumor such as melanoma, head and neck, liver or kidney cancer. DNA for the CDR3: TGTGCCAGCAGCCCTACCGTGGGCCGCACAGATACGCAGTATTTT. Encoded protein: CASSPTVGRTDTQYF.